The 2 T cell receptor beta chains below were found in one sample sequenced in a study of immune evolution from preneoplasia to lung adenocarcinoma. Clones were read by immunoSEQ multiplex PCR, and TCRdb kept only the in-frame ones, dropping some. The sample has some 15,000 clones, over 75% seen once. The sequencing sample was made of FFPE lung adenocarcinoma in situ tissue. These receptors were obtained from an older donor with lung adenocarcinoma.

This clone showed up just once. The chain is built from TRBV4-2 and TRBJ2-2, with D unresolved. The CDR3 has 16 residues. CDR1 and CDR2 from the germline V gene are LGHNA and YNFKEQ. V shed 2 bases and J shed 1 base, with 11 bases lying between them. The CDR3 sequence: CASSQSDFLNTGELFF. The CDR3 DNA sequence: TGTGCCAGCAGCCAATCCGACTTCCTGAACACCGGGGAGCTGTTTTTT.

The chain has TRBV7-9 and TRBJ2-5, with 9 bases lining up with TRBD2. Germline V CDR1 and CDR2: SEHNR, FQNEAQ (reference sequence). With 5 bases clipped from V and 7 bases from J, the junction kept 23 bases outside the gene matches. The CDR3 contains 19 residues. CDR3 sequence (DNA): TGTGCCAGCAGCCTGTCTTCTGTAGTTCTAGCGGGGTCCCCGGGGACCCAGTACTTC. This translates into CASSLSSVVLAGSPGTQYF. The full variable domain, with the rest looked up from reference TRBV7-9 and TRBJ2-5, is DTGVSQNPRHKITKRGQNVTFRCDPISEHNRLYWYRQTLGQGPEFLTYFQNEAQLEKSRLLSDRFSAERPKGSFSTLEIQRTEQGDSAMYLCASSLSSVVLAGSPGTQYFGPGTRLLVL.